The rows below give T cell receptor beta chains drawn from one sample of a study of technical replicates of blood from several donors. TCRdb keeps only in-frame clones here, not all; method: immunoSEQ multiplex PCR. Here the sample spans under 85,000 clones, around 96% being singletons. Sequencing was carried out using T cells isolated from PBMCs. The source of these receptors is a human donor in good health. The CDR3 runs from the conserved cysteine through the conserved F or W. Fields, in order: J gene, V gene, clone size, D gene, CDR3 DNA, CDR3 protein. A D gene is named only where the DNA matches it firmly. Clone sizes are given selectively: once, few, many, or a class where the clone is expanded.

j_gene: TRBJ2-3
v_gene: TRBV6-5
abundance: .
d_gene: TRBD2
CDR3nt: TGTGCCAGCAGCCGACTAGCGGACACAGATACGCAGTATTTT
CDR3aa: CASSRLADTDTQYF

j_gene: TRBJ1-2
v_gene: TRBV10-3
abundance: .
d_gene: TRBD1
CDR3nt: TGTGCCTCTTCGGGGGGGGACAGATCTAACTATGGCTACACCTTC
CDR3aa: CASSGGDRSNYGYTF

j_gene: TRBJ2-1
v_gene: TRBV5-1
abundance: .
d_gene: TRBD2
CDR3nt: TGCGCCAGCAGCTTCGGGACTAGACAGTACAATGAGCAGTTCTTC
CDR3aa: CASSFGTRQYNEQFF

j_gene: TRBJ2-7
v_gene: TRBV7-9
abundance: .
d_gene: TRBD2
CDR3nt: TGTGCCAGCAGCTTCGTTGCGGGAGGTGGCGACGAGCAGTACTTC
CDR3aa: CASSFVAGGGDEQYF

j_gene: TRBJ2-1
v_gene: TRBV15
abundance: .
d_gene: .
CDR3nt: TGTGCCACCAGCAGAGGTACAGCCTACAATGAGCAGTTCTTC
CDR3aa: CATSRGTAYNEQFF

j_gene: TRBJ2-7
v_gene: TRBV5-1
abundance: .
d_gene: TRBD1
CDR3nt: TGCGCCAGCAGCGTGCCGGGACAGCCTACCTACGAGCAGTACTTC
CDR3aa: CASSVPGQPTYEQYF

j_gene: TRBJ2-7
v_gene: TRBV9
abundance: .
d_gene: TRBD2
CDR3nt: TGTGCCAGCAGCACGGGGACTAGCGGGAACTACGAGCAGTACTTC
CDR3aa: CASSTGTSGNYEQYF

j_gene: TRBJ1-1
v_gene: TRBV29-1
abundance: .
d_gene: .
CDR3nt: TGCAGCGTTGAAGTTACAGCAAACACTGAAGCTTTCTTT
CDR3aa: CSVEVTANTEAFF

j_gene: TRBJ1-4
v_gene: TRBV30
abundance: once
d_gene: .
CDR3nt: TGTGCCTGGAGTGTCTACAGGAGTATATACAACCCAAAACTGTTTTTT
CDR3aa: CAWSVYRSIYNPKLFF

j_gene: TRBJ2-5
v_gene: TRBV11-2
abundance: .
d_gene: TRBD1
CDR3nt: TGTGCCAGCAGCTCCACAGGGGAACAAGAGACCCAGTACTTC
CDR3aa: CASSSTGEQETQYF

j_gene: TRBJ2-7
v_gene: TRBV25-1
abundance: .
d_gene: TRBD2
CDR3nt: TGTGCCAGCAGTGATGTTGGGGGGGGGATATACGAGCAGTACTTC
CDR3aa: CASSDVGGGIYEQYF

j_gene: TRBJ2-7
v_gene: TRBV4-1
abundance: .
d_gene: TRBD2
CDR3nt: TGCGCCAGCAGCCAAGGAGTGGTTAGCGGGAGTTATGGGCAGTACTTC
CDR3aa: CASSQGVVSGSYGQYF

j_gene: TRBJ2-5
v_gene: TRBV7-3
abundance: .
d_gene: TRBD2
CDR3nt: TGTGCCAGCAGCCTCCTAGGTAGCGGGGCTATCCAAGAGACCCAGTACTTC
CDR3aa: CASSLLGSGAIQETQYF

j_gene: TRBJ1-5
v_gene: TRBV10-3
abundance: .
d_gene: .
CDR3nt: TGTGCCATCAGTGAGTCGGGTACAGGGTACCAGCCCCAGCATTTT
CDR3aa: CAISESGTGYQPQHF

j_gene: TRBJ1-1
v_gene: TRBV10-2
abundance: few
d_gene: .
CDR3nt: TGCGCCAGCAGAGACGGGGGATGGAACACTGAAGCTTTCTTT
CDR3aa: CASRDGGWNTEAFF

j_gene: TRBJ2-5
v_gene: TRBV27
abundance: .
d_gene: TRBD1
CDR3nt: TGTGCCAGCAGTCCGACAGGGGTCAAGACCCAGTACTTC
CDR3aa: CASSPTGVKTQYF

j_gene: TRBJ2-7
v_gene: TRBV4-1
abundance: .
d_gene: .
CDR3nt: TGCGCCAGCAGCCCCGAAGCGGAGCCGAGGGAAGAGCAGTACTTC
CDR3aa: CASSPEAEPREEQYF

j_gene: TRBJ2-7
v_gene: TRBV29-1
abundance: .
d_gene: TRBD1
CDR3nt: TGCAGCGTTGAAGTTGAGACAGGGCCCTCCTACGAGCAGTACTTC
CDR3aa: CSVEVETGPSYEQYF

j_gene: TRBJ2-7
v_gene: TRBV19
abundance: .
d_gene: TRBD1
CDR3nt: TGTGCCAGTTCATTCAGGGGGTTTTACGAGCAGTACTTC
CDR3aa: CASSFRGFYEQYF

j_gene: TRBJ2-1
v_gene: TRBV5-8
abundance: .
d_gene: TRBD2
CDR3nt: TGTGCCAGCAGCTTGTTTTCGGCTAGCGGGAGTCTTGAGCAGTTCTTC
CDR3aa: CASSLFSASGSLEQFF

j_gene: TRBJ2-7
v_gene: TRBV11-3
abundance: once
d_gene: .
CDR3nt: TGTGCCAGCAGCCAGGCTGTGGAGCAGTACTTC
CDR3aa: CASSQAVEQYF

j_gene: TRBJ2-7
v_gene: TRBV5-4
abundance: .
d_gene: .
CDR3nt: TGTGCCAGCAGCTGGGGGGGCAGGCTTGGCTCCTACGAGCAGTACTTC
CDR3aa: CASSWGGRLGSYEQYF

j_gene: TRBJ2-3
v_gene: TRBV10-3
abundance: .
d_gene: TRBD2
CDR3nt: TGTGCCATCACCCCCGGACTAGCGAGGGCAGATACGCAGTATTTT
CDR3aa: CAITPGLARADTQYF